One sample yielded the 21 T cell receptor beta chains listed below, sequenced in a study of CD8+ T cells in alopecia areata listed by TCRdb under 2018. This specimen's treatment or condition label, interpreted: oral pan-JAK inhibitor, 5-10 mg twice daily. To prepare the library, the immunoSEQ multiplex PCR assay was applied. RNA was extracted from all samples and reverse transcribed into cDNA as template for TCR sequencing. TCRdb mirrors the immuneACCESS table, restricted to in-frame sequences. Some clones are absent from its copies; in checked studies, under half trace to an unresolved V gene, and the reason for the others is unknown. Recorded for this sample are approximately 210,000 clones; 50% to 70% of them occurred a single time. Clones ranked in the top ten supply 1.3% of the sample. The sequencing used CD4+ T cells sorted from blood, collected at week 49, from a patient treated with tofacitinib. The receptors shown here come from a human donor with alopecia areata.

This clone was seen a few times. The rearrangement uses TRBV5-1 and TRBJ2-3; TRBD1 is a possible D gene (6 bases). CDR1 is SGHRS and CDR2 is YFSETQ in the germline V gene. V lost 4 bases and J 1 base, leaving 19 bases between the germline ends. This CDR3 spans 17 amino acids. The CDR3 loop is CASSKSPGQQGTDTQYF. As DNA, the CDR3 is TGCGCCAGCAGCAAAAGCCCCGGACAGCAGGGCACAGATACGCAGTATTTT.

This clone has a handful of counts. This chain links TRBV21-1 with TRBJ1-1. TRBV21-1 is a pseudogene locus. The length of the CDR3 is 15 residues. The CDR3 nucleotides read TGTGCCAGCGCCGCCGTCCTCGTGGGACACACTGAAGCTTTCTTT. Translating it yields CASAAVLVGHTEAFF.

The rearrangement joins TRBV11-2 to TRBJ2-1, with D possibly TRBD2 on 5 matching bases. The germline gives CDR1 SGHAT, CDR2 FQNNGV. V lost 2 bases, J lost 5 bases, and 13 bases lay in between. The CDR3 consists of 15 residues. CDR3 DNA: TGTGCCAGCAGCTTAAGGGTCGGGAACCACAATGAGCAGTTCTTC. Amino acid sequence: CASSLRVGNHNEQFF. Filled out from reference TRBV11-2 and TRBJ2-1, the complete variable domain reads EAGVAQSPRYKIIEKRQSVAFWCNPISGHATLYWYQQILGQGPKLLIQFQNNGVVDDSQLPKDRFSAERLKGVDSTLKIQPAKLEDSAVYLCASSLRVGNHNEQFFGPGTRLTVL.

The rearrangement joins TRBV30 to TRBJ1-2, with 8 bases matching TRBD1. CDR1 GTSNPN and CDR2 SVGIG come from the germline V gene (reference sequence). There are 17 residues in the CDR3. J lost 4 bases, V lost 6 bases, and 19 bases had no gene match. The CDR3 region has the DNA TGTGCCTGTGCAGGGGGCGTGTTTGGAGGACCGGGCTATGGCTACACCTTC. Its translation is CACAGGVFGGPGYGYTF.

The J gene is TRBJ1-5, the V gene TRBV5-1; D call uncertain. Trimming took 5 bases from V and 4 from J, leaving 10 bases between them. Germline V gene data show CDR1 as SGHRS and CDR2 as YFSETQ. The CDR3 is made up of 13 amino acids. The CDR3 DNA reads TGCGCCAGCAGGAGGGAGCTGAATCAGCCCCAGCATTTT. Translated: CASRRELNQPQHF.

DNA for the CDR3: TGTGCCAGCAGGCGGGACACCGAAAAACTGTTTTTT. This translates into CASRRDTEKLFF. The chain recombines TRBV7-9 with TRBJ1-4, with D perhaps matching TRBD1 (6 bases). Germline loops: CDR1 SEHNR, CDR2 FQNEAQ (reference sequence). The CDR3 runs 12 residues. V was clipped by 6 bases and J by 8 bases, with 10 bases between them.

The rearrangement links TRBV15 to TRBJ2-3, with a weak D call TRBD1 (6 bases). The CDR3 loop spans 16 amino acids. V gave up 5 bases and J gave up 0 bases, with 15 bases separating them. Germline V CDR1 and CDR2: LNHNV, YYDKDF (reference sequence). The CDR3: CATSGTTGSSTDTQYF. CDR3 in DNA: TGTGCCACCAGCGGGACGACAGGATCTAGCACAGATACGCAGTATTTT.

V is TRBV18 and J is TRBJ1-1; 8 bases agree with TRBD1. J gave up 9 bases and V 6 bases, and 9 bases lay outside the gene matches. The CDR3 runs 13 residues. Germline CDR1 reads KGHSH; CDR2 reads LQKENI. The chain's CDR3 is CASSTRGQEKAFF. CDR3 DNA: TGTGCCAGCTCTACCAGGGGGCAGGAGAAAGCTTTCTTT. Variable domain in full (rest from reference TRBV18 and TRBJ1-1): NAGVMQNPRHLVRRRGQEARLRCSPMKGHSHVYWYRQLPEEGLKFMVYLQKENIIDESGMPKERFSAEFPKEGPSILRIQQVVRGDSAAYFCASSTRGQEKAFFGQGTRLTVV.

This chain connects TRBV29-1 to TRBJ2-5, with 10 bases fitting TRBD1. V dropped 8 bases and J dropped 1; count of bases not matched to a gene: 7. CDR1 and CDR2 from the germline V gene are SQVTM and ANQGSEA. The CDR3 spans 14 residues. The CDR3 DNA is TGCAGCTCACGACAGGGGGCGGGCCAAGAGACCCAGTACTTC. Translated, it gives CSSRQGAGQETQYF.

In this sample, this clone turned up a few times. CDR3 amino acids: CRVLGVSEQYF. For the CDR3, the DNA is TGCAGGGTGCTAGGGGTGAGCGAGCAGTACTTC. The chain uses TRBV29-1 and TRBJ2-7; possible D gene TRBD1, 5 bases. Looked up from germline, CDR1 is SQVTM and CDR2 is ANQGSEA. This CDR3 is 11 amino acids long.

The chain couples TRBV4-3 to TRBJ2-2; D is undetermined. This CDR3 spans 14 amino acids. CDR1 and CDR2 from the germline V gene are LGHNA and YSLEER. The V end was cut by 4 bases, the J end by 5 bases, with 11 bases between. The DNA of the CDR3 is TGCGCCAGCAGCCTTCTCGGAGCGACCGGGGAGCTGTTTTTT. Translating it yields CASSLLGATGELFF.

The chain employs TRBV30 and TRBJ1-1; 8 nucleotides agree with TRBD1. The ends lost 2 bases at V and 3 bases at J; junction bases unmatched: 8. The CDR3 consists of 15 residues. Germline lookup yields CDR1 GTSNPN and CDR2 SVGIG (reference sequence). The CDR3 spells CAWSRTTGVDTEAFF. The CDR3 nucleotides read TGTGCCTGGAGTCGGACGACAGGGGTGGACACTGAAGCTTTCTTT.

This chain's CDR3 is CSVGEQPQHF. In DNA, the CDR3 is TGCAGCGTTGGGGAGCAGCCCCAGCATTTT. The V call is TRBV29-1, the J call TRBJ1-5, with D hard to call. Germline CDR1 and CDR2: SQVTM and ANQGSEA. The CDR3 covers 10 residues. The ends were cut back, 4 bases at V and 7 bases at J, with 5 bases in the middle. Variable domain in full (rest from reference TRBV29-1 and TRBJ1-5): SAVISQKPSRDICQRGTSLTIQCQVDSQVTMMFWYRQQPGQSLTLIATANQGSEATYESGFVIDKFPISRPNLTFSTLTVSNMSPEDSSIYLCSVGEQPQHFGDGTRLSIL.

V gene TRBV27 combines with J gene TRBJ1-2, with D unclear. Germline CDR1 and CDR2: MNHEY and SMNVEV (reference sequence). V lost 5 bases and J lost 0, with 13 bases in between. The CDR3 contains 15 residues. The DNA of the CDR3 is TGTGCCAGCAGTCAAGGAAGGGAAGCTAACTATGGCTACACCTTC. Protein sequence: CASSQGREANYGYTF.

The chain combines TRBV7-7 with TRBJ2-7; 7 bases align to TRBD2. V gave up 1 base and J gave up 6 bases; unmatched junction bases: 3. The CDR3 has 13 amino acids. CDR1 and CDR2 from the germline V gene are SSHAT and FNYEAQ (reference sequence). The CDR3 sequence is CASSLVSGGEQYF. CDR3 sequence (DNA): TGTGCCAGCAGCTTAGTATCGGGAGGCGAGCAGTACTTC.

V and J are TRBV23-1 and TRBJ1-3; D is perhaps TRBD1 (6 bases). TRBV23-1 carries the ORF label, with uncertain function. V dropped 0 bases and J dropped 2 bases, with 11 bases sitting between them. The CDR3 spans 16 residues. This CDR3 reads CASSQSSGDAGNTIYF. The CDR3 DNA sequence: TGCGCCAGCAGTCAATCGTCAGGGGACGCTGGAAACACCATATATTTT.

The chain couples TRBV5-4 to TRBJ2-4; 7 bases line up with TRBD1. Germline CDR1 is SGHNT and CDR2 is YYREEE (reference sequence). V shed 3 bases and J 4 bases; nucleotides not matched to a gene: 4. There are 14 residues in the CDR3. The CDR3 loop is CASSSGTAKNIQYF. Written as DNA, the CDR3 is TGTGCCAGCAGCTCTGGGACAGCAAAAAACATTCAGTACTTC.

CDR3 nucleotide sequence: TGCAGCGGTGGGACAGCTTCTAACTATGGCTACACCTTC. It codes for CSGGTASNYGYTF. The chain recombines TRBV29-1 with TRBJ1-2, with 7 bases matching TRBD1. V dropped 7 bases and J dropped 0; count of bases not matched to a gene: 5. Germline CDR1 reads SQVTM; CDR2 reads ANQGSEA. There are 13 residues in the CDR3.

This clone came up a few times. The chain is built from TRBV29-1 and TRBJ2-3; D is ambiguous. V lost 2 bases and J lost 0, with 6 bases in between. This CDR3 comprises 13 residues. Germline V gives CDR1 SQVTM, CDR2 ANQGSEA. The CDR3 reads CSVEFSSTDTQYF. In DNA, the CDR3 is TGCAGCGTTGAATTTAGCAGCACAGATACGCAGTATTTT.

This chain connects TRBV7-9 to TRBJ2-7, with D tentatively TRBD2 (5 bases). V lost 5 bases and J lost 5, with 7 bases in between. Germline CDR1 is SEHNR and CDR2 is FQNEAQ (reference sequence). The CDR3 runs 11 residues. CDR3: CASSEGDEQYF. CDR3 nucleotides: TGTGCCAGCAGCGAGGGAGACGAGCAGTACTTC.

Points on this clone: The same CDR3 is also encoded by other DNA sequences in this sample. The V and J genes are TRBV29-1 and TRBJ1-2; possible D gene TRBD1, 6 bases. The CDR3 totals 12 residues. Trimming removed 4 bases from V and 4 bases from J, with 10 bases in between. Germline CDR1 and CDR2: SQVTM and ANQGSEA. The CDR3 DNA reads as TGCAGCGTTGGAGGGACATCCTATGGCTACACCTTC. The encoded protein is CSVGGTSYGYTF.